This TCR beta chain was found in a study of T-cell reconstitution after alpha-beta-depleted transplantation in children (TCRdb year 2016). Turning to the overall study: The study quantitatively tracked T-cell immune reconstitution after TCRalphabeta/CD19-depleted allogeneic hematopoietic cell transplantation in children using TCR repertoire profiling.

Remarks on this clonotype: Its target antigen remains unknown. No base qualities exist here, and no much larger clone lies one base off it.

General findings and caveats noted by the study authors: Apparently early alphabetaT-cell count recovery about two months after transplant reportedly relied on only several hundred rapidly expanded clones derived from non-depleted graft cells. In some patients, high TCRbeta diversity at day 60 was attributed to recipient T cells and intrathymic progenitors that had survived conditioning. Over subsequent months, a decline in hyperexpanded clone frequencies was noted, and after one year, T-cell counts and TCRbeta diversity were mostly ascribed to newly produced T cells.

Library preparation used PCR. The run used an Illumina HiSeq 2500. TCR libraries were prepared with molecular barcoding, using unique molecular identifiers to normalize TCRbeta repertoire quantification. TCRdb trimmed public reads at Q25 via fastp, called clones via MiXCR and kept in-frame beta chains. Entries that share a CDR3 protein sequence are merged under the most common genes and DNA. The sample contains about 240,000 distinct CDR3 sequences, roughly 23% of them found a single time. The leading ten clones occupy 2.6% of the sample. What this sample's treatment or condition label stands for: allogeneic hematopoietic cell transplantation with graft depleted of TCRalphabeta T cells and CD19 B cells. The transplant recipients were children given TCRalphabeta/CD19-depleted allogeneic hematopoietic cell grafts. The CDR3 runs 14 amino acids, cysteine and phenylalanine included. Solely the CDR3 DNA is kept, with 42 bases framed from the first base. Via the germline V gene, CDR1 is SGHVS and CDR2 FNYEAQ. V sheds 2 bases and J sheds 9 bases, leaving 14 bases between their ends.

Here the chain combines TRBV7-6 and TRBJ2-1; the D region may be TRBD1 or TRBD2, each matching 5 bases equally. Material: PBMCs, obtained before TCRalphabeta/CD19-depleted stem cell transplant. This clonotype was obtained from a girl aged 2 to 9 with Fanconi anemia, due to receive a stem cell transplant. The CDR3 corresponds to CASSLSPRDGEQFF. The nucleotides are TGTGCCAGCAGCTTATCCCCAAGGGACGGTGAGCAGTTCTTC.